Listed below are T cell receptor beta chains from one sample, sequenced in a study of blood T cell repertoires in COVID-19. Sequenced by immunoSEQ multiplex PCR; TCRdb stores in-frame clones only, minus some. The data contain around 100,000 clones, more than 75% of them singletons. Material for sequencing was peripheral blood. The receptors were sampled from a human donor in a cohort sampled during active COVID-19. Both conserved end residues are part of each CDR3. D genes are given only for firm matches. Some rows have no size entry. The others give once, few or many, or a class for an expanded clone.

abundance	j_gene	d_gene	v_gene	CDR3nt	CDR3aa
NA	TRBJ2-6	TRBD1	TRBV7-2	TGTGCCAGCAGCTTATCTGGGACAGGAAGCTCTGGGGCCAACGTCCTGACTTTC	CASSLSGTGSSGANVLTF
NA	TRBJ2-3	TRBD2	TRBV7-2	TGTGCCAGCACCCTGGGGACTAGCGGTAGCACAGATACGCAGTATTTT	CASTLGTSGSTDTQYF
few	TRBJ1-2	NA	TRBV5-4	TGTGCCAGCAGCCCCCGGGCCCCAGGGATTGGCGGCTACACCTTC	CASSPRAPGIGGYTF
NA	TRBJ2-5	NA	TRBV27	TGTGCCAGCAGCCGTTCTACCCGCCAAGAGACCCAGTACTTC	CASSRSTRQETQYF
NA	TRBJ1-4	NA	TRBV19	TGTGCCAGCGTGGGGGGGTCAAATGAAAAACTGTTTTTT	CASVGGSNEKLFF
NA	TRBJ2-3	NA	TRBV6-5	TGTGCCAGCAGTTACTCGAGAGACCCTGGGCATACGCAGTATTTT	CASSYSRDPGHTQYF
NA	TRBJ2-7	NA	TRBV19	TGTGCCAGTAGTATAATCCAGGGCCAGCAGTACTTC	CASSIIQGQQYF
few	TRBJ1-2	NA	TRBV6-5	TGTGCCAGCAGTCCCGAAGGAGTAGGGGCTCGGGGCTACACCTTC	CASSPEGVGARGYTF
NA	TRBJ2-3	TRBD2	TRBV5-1	TGCGCCAGCAGCTTCCTCCAAGCGGGGGCCGTTAGCACAGATACGCAGTATTTT	CASSFLQAGAVSTDTQYF
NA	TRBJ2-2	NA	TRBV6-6	TGTGCAAGTGACAGGACCAACACCGGGGAGCTGTTTTTT	CASDRTNTGELFF
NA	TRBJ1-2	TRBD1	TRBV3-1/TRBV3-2	TGTGCCAGCAGCCAAGGAGAGGGACAGGGGGGCGGCTACACCTTC	CASSQGEGQGGGYTF
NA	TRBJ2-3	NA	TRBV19	TGTGCCAGTACATGGAAGGGGACGCAGTATTTT	CASTWKGTQYF
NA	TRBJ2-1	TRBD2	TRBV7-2	TGTGCCAGCAGCAGGACTAGCGGGGGGGCCGAGCAGTTCTTC	CASSRTSGGAEQFF
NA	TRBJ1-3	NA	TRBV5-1	TGCGCCAGCAGCAGGGATGGAGGCCGGAACTCTGGAAACACCATATATTTT	CASSRDGGRNSGNTIYF
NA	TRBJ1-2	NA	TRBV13	TGTGCCAGCAGCGAAGCCCGCTATGGCTACACCTTC	CASSEARYGYTF
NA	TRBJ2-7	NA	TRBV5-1	TGCGCCAGCAGCCGACCGGGGGGCACGGGCTACGAGCAGTACTTC	CASSRPGGTGYEQYF
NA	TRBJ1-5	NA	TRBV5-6	TGTGCCAGCAGCTTGGGGGGTCCGGGGCAGCCCCAGCATTTT	CASSLGGPGQPQHF
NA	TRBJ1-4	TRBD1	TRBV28	TGTGCCAGCAGCTCCCCGGGACAGGGTTCTTATACAACTAATGAAAAACTGTTTTTT	CASSSPGQGSYTTNEKLFF
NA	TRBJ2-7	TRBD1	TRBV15	TGTGCCACCACCAGCGACAGGGGGAACGAGCAGTACTTC	CATTSDRGNEQYF
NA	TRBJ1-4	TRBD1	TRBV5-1	TGCGCCAGCAGCTTGGGGCAGGGGGCAAGCGAAAAACTGTTTTTT	CASSLGQGASEKLFF
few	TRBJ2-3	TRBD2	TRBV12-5	TGTGCTAGTGGTTTGGTAGCGGGGGGGCTGGCTGATACGCAGTATTTT	CASGLVAGGLADTQYF
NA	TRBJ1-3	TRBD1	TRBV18	TGTGCCAGCTCACCAGGGGACAGGTCTGCTGGAAACACCATATATTTT	CASSPGDRSAGNTIYF
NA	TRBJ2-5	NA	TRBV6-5	TGTGCCAGCAGTTATCCGTACCCGGGGGAGACCCAGTACTTC	CASSYPYPGETQYF
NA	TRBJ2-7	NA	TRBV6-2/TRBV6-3	TGTGCCAGCAGTTACTCGATAGGCAGGGCCTACGAGCAGTACTTC	CASSYSIGRAYEQYF
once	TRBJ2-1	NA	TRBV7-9	TGTGCCAGCAGCGAAACCAGGGGTTCCAATGAGCAGTTCTTC	CASSETRGSNEQFF
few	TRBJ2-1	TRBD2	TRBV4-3	TGCGCCAGCAGCCAAACTAGCGGGAGTAACTCCTACAATGAGCAGTTCTTC	CASSQTSGSNSYNEQFF
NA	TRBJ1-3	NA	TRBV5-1	TGCGCCAGCAGCTCAACGGGATTAATTAGCCCCCTCTCTGGAAACACCATATATTTT	CASSSTGLISPLSGNTIYF
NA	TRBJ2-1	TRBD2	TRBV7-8	TGTGCCAGCAGCCCACTAGCGGGACGAGCAAATGAGCAGTTCTTC	CASSPLAGRANEQFF